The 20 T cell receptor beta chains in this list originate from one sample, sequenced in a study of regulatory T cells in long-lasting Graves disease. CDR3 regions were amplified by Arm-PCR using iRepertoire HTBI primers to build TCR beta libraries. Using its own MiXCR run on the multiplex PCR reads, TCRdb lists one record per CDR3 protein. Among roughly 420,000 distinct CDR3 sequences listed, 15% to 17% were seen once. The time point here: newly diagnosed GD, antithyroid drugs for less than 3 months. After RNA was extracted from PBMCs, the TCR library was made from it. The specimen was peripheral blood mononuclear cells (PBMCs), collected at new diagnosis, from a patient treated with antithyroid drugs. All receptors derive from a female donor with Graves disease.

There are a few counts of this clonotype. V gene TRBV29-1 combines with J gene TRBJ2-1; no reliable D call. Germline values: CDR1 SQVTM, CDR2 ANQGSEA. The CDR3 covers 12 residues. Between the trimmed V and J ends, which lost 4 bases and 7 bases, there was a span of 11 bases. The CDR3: CSVGAARNEQFF. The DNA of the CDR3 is TGCAGCGTTGGCGCGGCGCGTAATGAGCAGTTCTTC.

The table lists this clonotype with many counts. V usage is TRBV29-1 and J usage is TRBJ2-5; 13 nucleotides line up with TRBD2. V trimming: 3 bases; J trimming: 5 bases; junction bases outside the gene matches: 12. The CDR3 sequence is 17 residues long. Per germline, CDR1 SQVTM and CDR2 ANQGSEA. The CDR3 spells CSVDSVAGLAGEETQYF. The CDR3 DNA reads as TGCAGCGTTGATAGTGTGGCAGGACTAGCGGGAGAGGAGACCCAGTACTTC.

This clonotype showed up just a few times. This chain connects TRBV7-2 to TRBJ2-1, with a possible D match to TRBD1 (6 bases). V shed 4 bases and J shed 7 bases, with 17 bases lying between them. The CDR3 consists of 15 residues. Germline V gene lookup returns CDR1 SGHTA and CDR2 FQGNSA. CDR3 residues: CASSSHSTGRNEQFF. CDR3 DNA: TGTGCCAGCAGCTCCCACTCGACAGGCAGAAATGAGCAGTTCTTC.

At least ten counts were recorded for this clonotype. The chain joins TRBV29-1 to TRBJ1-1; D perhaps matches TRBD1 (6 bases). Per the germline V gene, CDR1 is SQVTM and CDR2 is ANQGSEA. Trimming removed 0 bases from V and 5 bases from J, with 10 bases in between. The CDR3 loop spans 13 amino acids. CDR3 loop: CSVEEGGGTEAFF. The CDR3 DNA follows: TGCAGCGTTGAAGAAGGGGGAGGGACTGAAGCTTTCTTT.

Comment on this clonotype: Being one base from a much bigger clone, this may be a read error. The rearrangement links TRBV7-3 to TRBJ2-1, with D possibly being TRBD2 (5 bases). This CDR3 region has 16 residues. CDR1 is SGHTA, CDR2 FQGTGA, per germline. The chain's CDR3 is CASSPAWRSSYSEQFF. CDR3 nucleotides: TGTGCCAGCAGCCCAGCTTGGAGGTCGTCCTACAGTGAGCAGTTCTTC.

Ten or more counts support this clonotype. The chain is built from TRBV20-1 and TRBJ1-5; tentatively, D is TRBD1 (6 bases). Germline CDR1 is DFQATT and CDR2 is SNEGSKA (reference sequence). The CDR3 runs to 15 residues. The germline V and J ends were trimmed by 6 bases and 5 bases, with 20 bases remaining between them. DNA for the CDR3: TGCAGTGCCCAGACAGGACCAAATACGTATCAGCCCCAGCATTTT. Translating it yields CSAQTGPNTYQPQHF.

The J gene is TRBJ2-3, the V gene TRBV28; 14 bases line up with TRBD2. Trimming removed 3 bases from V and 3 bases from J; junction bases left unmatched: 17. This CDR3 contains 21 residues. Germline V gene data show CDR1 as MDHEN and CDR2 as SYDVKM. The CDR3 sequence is CASSLAQGLAGVWFVTDTQYF. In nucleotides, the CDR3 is TGTGCCAGCAGTTTGGCCCAGGGACTAGCGGGAGTCTGGTTTGTAACAGATACGCAGTATTTT.

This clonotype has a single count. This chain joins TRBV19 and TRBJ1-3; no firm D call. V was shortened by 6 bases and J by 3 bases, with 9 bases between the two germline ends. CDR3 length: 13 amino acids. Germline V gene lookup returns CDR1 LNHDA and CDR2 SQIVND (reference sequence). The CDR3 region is CASSPDDGNTIYF. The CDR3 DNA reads TGTGCCAGTAGCCCCGATGATGGAAACACCATATATTTT.

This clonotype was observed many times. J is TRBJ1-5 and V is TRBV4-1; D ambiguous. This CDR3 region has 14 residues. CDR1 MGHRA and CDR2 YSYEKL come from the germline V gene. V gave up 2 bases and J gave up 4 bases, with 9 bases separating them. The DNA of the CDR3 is TGCGCCAGCAGCCAATCGACGAGGAATCAGCCCCAGCATTTT. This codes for CASSQSTRNQPQHF.

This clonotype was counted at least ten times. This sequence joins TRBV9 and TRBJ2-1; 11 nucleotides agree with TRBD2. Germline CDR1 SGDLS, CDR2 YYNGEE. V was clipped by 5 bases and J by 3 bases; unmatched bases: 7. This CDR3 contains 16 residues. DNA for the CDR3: TGTGCCAGCAGGCCCACTAGCGGGAGTTACTACAATGAGCAGTTCTTC. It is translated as CASRPTSGSYYNEQFF.

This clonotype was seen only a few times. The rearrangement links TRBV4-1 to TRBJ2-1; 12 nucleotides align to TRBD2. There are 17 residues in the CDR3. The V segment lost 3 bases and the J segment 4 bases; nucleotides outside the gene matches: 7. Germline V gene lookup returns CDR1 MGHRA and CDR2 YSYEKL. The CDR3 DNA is TGCGCCAGCAGCCATCTGACTAGCGGGGGCGAATACAATGAGCAGTTCTTC. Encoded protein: CASSHLTSGGEYNEQFF.

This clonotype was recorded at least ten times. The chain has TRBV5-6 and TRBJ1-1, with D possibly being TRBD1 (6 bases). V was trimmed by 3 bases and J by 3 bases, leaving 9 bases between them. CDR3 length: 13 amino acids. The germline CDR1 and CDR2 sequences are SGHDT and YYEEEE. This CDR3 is CASSSTGYTEAFF. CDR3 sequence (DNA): TGTGCCAGCAGCTCCACAGGGTACACTGAAGCTTTCTTT.

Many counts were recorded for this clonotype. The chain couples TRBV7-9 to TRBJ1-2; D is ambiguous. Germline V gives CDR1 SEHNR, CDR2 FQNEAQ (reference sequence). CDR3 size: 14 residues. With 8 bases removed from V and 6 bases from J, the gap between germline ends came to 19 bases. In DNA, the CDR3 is TGTGCCAGCCCTAAATACGGGGTCAGTGATGGCTACACCTTC. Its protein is CASPKYGVSDGYTF.

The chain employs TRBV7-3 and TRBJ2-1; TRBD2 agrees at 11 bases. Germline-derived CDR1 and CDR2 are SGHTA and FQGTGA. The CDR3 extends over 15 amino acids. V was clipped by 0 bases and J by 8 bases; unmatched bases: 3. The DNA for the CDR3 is TGTGCCAGCAGCTTAACAGGACTAGCGGGCGATGAGCAGTTCTTC. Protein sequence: CASSLTGLAGDEQFF. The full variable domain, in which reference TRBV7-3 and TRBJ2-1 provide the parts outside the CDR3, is GAGVSQTPSNKVTEKGKYVELRCDPISGHTALYWYRQSLGQGPEFLIYFQGTGAADDSGLPNDRFFAVRPEGSVSTLKIQRTERGDSAVYLCASSLTGLAGDEQFFGPGTRLTVL.

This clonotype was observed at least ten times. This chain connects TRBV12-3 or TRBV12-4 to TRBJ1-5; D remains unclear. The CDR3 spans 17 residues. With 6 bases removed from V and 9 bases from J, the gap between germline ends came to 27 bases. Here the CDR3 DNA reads TGTGCCAGCAGCCCTGGCTTTACCGGGTCGACTTTCGGGCCCCAGCATTTT. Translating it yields CASSPGFTGSTFGPQHF.

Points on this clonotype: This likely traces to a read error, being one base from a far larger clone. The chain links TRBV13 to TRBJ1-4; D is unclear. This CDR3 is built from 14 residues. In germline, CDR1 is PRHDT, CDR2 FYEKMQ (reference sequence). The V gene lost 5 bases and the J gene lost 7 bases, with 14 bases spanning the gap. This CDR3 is CASSQEGIAEKLFF. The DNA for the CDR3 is TGTGCCAGCAGCCAAGAAGGGATTGCTGAAAAACTGTTTTTT. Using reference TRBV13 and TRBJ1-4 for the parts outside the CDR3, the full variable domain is AAGVIQSPRHLIKEKRETATLKCYPIPRHDTVYWYQQGPGQDPQFLISFYEKMQSDKGSIPDRFSAQQFSDYHSELNMSSLELGDSALYFCASSQEGIAEKLFFGSGTQLSVL.

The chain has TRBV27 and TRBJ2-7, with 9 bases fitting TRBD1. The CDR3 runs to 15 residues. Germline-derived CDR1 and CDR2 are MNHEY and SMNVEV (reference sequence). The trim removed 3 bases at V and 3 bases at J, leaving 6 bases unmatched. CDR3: CASSLTRTGVYEQYF. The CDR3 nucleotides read TGTGCCAGCAGTTTGACCAGGACAGGGGTCTACGAGCAGTACTTC.

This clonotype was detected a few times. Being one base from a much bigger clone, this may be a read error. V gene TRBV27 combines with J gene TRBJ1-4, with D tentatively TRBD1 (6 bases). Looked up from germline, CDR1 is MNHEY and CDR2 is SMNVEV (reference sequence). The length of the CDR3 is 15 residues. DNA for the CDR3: TGTGCCAGCAGCAGGACAGCTCACTTGACCGAAAAACCGTTTTTT. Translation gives CASSRTAHLTEKPFF.

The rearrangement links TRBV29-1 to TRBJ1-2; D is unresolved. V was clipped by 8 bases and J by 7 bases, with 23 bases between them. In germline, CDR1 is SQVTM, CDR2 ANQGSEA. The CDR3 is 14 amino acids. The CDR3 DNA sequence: TGCAGCTTTCTTAAAGCAGCCAACCCTAGTGGCTACACCTTC. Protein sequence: CSFLKAANPSGYTF.

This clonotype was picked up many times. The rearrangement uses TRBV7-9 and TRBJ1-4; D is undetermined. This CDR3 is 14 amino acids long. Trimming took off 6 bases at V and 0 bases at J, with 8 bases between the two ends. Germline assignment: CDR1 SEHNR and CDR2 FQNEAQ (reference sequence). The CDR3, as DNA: TGTGCCAGCAGTCCAGCCCCAACTAATGAAAAACTGTTTTTT. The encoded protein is CASSPAPTNEKLFF.